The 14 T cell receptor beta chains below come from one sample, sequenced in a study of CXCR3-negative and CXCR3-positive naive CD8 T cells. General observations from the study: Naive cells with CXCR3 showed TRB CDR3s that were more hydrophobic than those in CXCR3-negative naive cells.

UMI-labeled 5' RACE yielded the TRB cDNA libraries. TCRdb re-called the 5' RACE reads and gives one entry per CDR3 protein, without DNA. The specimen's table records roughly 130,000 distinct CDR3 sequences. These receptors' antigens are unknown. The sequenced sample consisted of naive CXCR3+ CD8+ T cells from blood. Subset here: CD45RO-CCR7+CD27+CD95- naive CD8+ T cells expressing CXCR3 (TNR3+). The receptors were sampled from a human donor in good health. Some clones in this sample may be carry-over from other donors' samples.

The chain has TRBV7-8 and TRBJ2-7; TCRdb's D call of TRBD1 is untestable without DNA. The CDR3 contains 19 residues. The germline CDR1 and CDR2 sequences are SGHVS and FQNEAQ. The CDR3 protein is CASSLFATAQGAMFYEQYF.

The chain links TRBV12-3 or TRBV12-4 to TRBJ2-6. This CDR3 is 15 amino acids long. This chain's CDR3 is CASSSQLSGANVLTF.

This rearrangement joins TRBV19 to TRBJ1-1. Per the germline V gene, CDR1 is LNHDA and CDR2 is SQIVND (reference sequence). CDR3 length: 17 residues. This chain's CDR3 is CASRFSALDDWNTEAFF. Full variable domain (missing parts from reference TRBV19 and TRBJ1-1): DGGITQSPKYLFRKEGQNVTLSCEQNLNHDAMYWYRQDPGQGLRLIYYSQIVNDFQKGDIAEGYSVSREKKESFPLTVTSAQKNPTAFYLCASRFSALDDWNTEAFFGQGTRLTVV.

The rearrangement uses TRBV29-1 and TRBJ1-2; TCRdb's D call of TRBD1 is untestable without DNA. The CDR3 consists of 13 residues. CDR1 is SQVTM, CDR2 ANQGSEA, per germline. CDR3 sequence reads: CSVPTGGSYGYTF.

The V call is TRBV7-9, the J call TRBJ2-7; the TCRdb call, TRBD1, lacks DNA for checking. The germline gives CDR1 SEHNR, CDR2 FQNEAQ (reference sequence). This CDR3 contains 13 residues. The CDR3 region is CASSLEDRAEQYF. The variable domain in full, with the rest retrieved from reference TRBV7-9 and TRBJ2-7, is DTGVSQNPRHKITKRGQNVTFRCDPISEHNRLYWYRQTLGQGPEFLTYFQNEAQLEKSRLLSDRFSAERPKGSFSTLEIQRTEQGDSAMYLCASSLEDRAEQYFGPGTRLTVT.

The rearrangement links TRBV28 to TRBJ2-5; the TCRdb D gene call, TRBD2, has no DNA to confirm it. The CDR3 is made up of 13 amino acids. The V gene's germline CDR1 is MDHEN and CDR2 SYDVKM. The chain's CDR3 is CASRSQPSETQYF.

CDR3 residues: CASSVGDYTEAFF. This rearrangement joins TRBV5-5 to TRBJ1-1. The CDR3 has 13 amino acids. Looked up from germline, CDR1 is SGHKS and CDR2 is YYEKEE (reference sequence).

CDR3 region: CSVEVGTDTQYF. The gene calls are TRBV29-1 and TRBJ2-3. This CDR3 is built from 12 residues. Germline V gives CDR1 SQVTM, CDR2 ANQGSEA.

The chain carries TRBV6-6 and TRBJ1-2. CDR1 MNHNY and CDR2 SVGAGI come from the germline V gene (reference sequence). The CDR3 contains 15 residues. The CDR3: CASSSSTVSGYGYTF.

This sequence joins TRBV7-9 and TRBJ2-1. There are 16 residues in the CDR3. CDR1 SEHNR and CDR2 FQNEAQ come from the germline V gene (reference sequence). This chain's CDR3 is CASSLAEGGSYNEQFF.

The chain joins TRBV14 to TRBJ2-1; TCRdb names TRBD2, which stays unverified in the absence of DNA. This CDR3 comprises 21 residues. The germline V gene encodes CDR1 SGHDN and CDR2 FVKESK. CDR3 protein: CASSQALTSGVVYSSYNEQFF.

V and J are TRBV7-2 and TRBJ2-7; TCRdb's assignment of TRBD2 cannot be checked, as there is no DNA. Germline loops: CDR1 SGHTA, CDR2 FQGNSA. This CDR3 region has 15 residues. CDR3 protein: CASSSPGLAVYEQYF.

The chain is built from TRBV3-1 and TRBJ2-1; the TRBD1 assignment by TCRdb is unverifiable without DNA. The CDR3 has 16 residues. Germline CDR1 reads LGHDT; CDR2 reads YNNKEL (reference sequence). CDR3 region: CASSQEVDSNYNEQFF.

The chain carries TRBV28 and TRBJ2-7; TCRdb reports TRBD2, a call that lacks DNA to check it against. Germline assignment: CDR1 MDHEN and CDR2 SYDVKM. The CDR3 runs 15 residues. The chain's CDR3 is CASSFRSDGLDEQYF.